Listed below are T cell receptor beta chains from one sample, sequenced in a study of blood T cells in healthy people across ages. MiXCR, applied by TCRdb to the 5' RACE reads, yields one record per CDR3 protein. The table records about 770,000 distinct CDR3 sequences, roughly 44% of them present only once. Sequenced input: blood. These receptors were taken from a man aged 55 to 70 in good health. The CDR3 runs from the conserved cysteine through the conserved F or W. Clone size is not always given. Where it is, it says once, few, many or a class for expanded clones.

V | size | CDR3
TRBV3-1 | few | CASSPPLGGTDTQYF
TRBV25-1 | few | CASSEIGVPSGETQYF
TRBV19 | . | CASSTDRTYGYTF
TRBV11-3 | . | CTSSGDTRTQYF
TRBV5-1 | many | CASSVDRAYEQYF
TRBV6-5 | once | CAASRGQGCEQFF
TRBV20-1 | . | CSGSGETVHEQYF
TRBV5-1 | many | CASSPDTTNTGELFF
TRBV9 | . | CASSRDRNIQYF
TRBV4-3 | few | CASSQDGWGSSSYNEQFF
TRBV6-2/TRBV6-3 | . | CASSHPTGGRETQYF
TRBV15 | . | CAASRDRGTYEQYF
TRBV12-3/TRBV12-4 | few | CASSPGFRRTGTDTQYF
TRBV18 | . | CASSPEREGLLTDTQYF
TRBV4-3 | . | CASSQVAGGPDNEQFF
TRBV7-2 | few | CASSSVLGTGHNEQFF
TRBV20-1 | once | CSAATGRGGADTQYF
TRBV10-3 | . | CAISEKGQGGEKLFF
TRBV27 | . | CASSPGGIRREQYF
TRBV29-1 | . | CSGLRGGTDTQYF
TRBV7-2 | few | CASSTTAWQGETQYF
TRBV20-1 | . | CSGSELPGANVLTF
TRBV5-1 | . | CASSMGQGAGEQYF
TRBV7-2 | many | CASSLNRGPQETQYF
TRBV7-9 | . | CASSFPSGGLRDTQYF
TRBV6-2/TRBV6-3 | few | CASSFLAGQPEETQYF
TRBV4-3 | many | CASSQDPFPGALGETQYF
TRBV29-1 | . | CSFRTGVTDTQYF
TRBV7-9 | many | CASSETQGESDEQYF
TRBV6-2/TRBV6-3 | . | CASSYQGTKNIQYF
TRBV2 | once | CASSEPATRRNTEAFF
TRBV7-2 | few | CASSLDLPDGYTF
TRBV5-1 | . | CASSFSLDSMNTEAFF
TRBV10-3 | . | CAISEASGVTDTQYF
TRBV12-3/TRBV12-4 | few | CASSFAGTSYGYTF
TRBV5-1 | . | CASSLVASGSSDEQFF
TRBV4-1 | . | CASSRDGPGLQYF
TRBV12-3/TRBV12-4 | few | CASSLPGTGKGRSPLHF
TRBV12-3/TRBV12-4 | . | CASSPAGQGSNEQFF
TRBV7-9 | few | CASSADGTAWETQYF
TRBV29-1 | few | CSIQPTGYPPRNTEAFF
TRBV19 | . | CASSTVNRASETQYF